Each of the 29 T cell receptor beta chains below was sequenced from the same sample in a study of a mutant IDH1 vaccine in newly diagnosed glioma. Data came from immunoSEQ multiplex PCR; TCRdb stores just in-frame clones and leaves some out. The sample lists roughly 56,000 clones; 70% to 85% were seen once. For these receptors, no antigen is known. The time point is: week 47, end of study. Doses of 300 ug of mutant IDH1 20-mer peptide were given with topical imiquimod. This specimen was PBMCs, taken from a glioma patient whose treatment included an IDH1 peptide vaccine. These TCRs come from a woman aged 40 to 55 with glioma. Some clones in this sample may be carry-over from other donors' samples.

The chain links TRBV5-8 to TRBJ1-4, with D perhaps matching TRBD1 (6 bases). CDR3 size: 14 residues. V was pared by 3 bases and J by 4 bases, with 10 bases between. Germline V gives CDR1 SGHTS, CDR2 YDEGEE. Written as DNA, the CDR3 is TGTGCCAGCAGCTCCGGACAGCTTAATGAAAAACTGTTTTTT. It translates to CASSSGQLNEKLFF.

The CDR3 bases are TGTGCCAGCAGTGTGGGCGGGGGAGCCTACAATGAGCAGTTCTTC. This translates into CASSVGGGAYNEQFF. The chain couples TRBV6-1 to TRBJ2-1; 7 nucleotides agree with TRBD2. V was pared by 4 bases and J by 2 bases, with 5 bases of the junction left unmatched. Germline V lookup: CDR1 MNHNS, CDR2 SASEGT. This CDR3 is 15 amino acids long.

This chain connects TRBV2 to TRBJ2-5; TRBD2 matches at 13 bases. The CDR3 extends over 14 amino acids. The junction had 0 bases not matched to a gene; V was cut back by 4 bases and J by 4 bases. CDR1 and CDR2 (germline): SNHLY, FYNNEI. As DNA, the CDR3 is TGTGCCAGCAGTGGGACTAGCGGGGGAGAGACCCAGTACTTC. It encodes CASSGTSGGETQYF.

This chain links TRBV6-5 with TRBJ1-6, with 9 bases fitting TRBD1. After removal of 7 bases from V and 10 bases from J, the junction contained 11 bases not matched to a gene. CDR1 and CDR2 from the germline V gene are MNHEY and SVGAGI. The CDR3 is 15 amino acids. The CDR3 here is CASTLGTGHYSPLHF. The CDR3 bases are TGTGCCAGCACCTTAGGGACAGGGCATTACTCACCCCTCCACTTT.

J is TRBJ2-3 and V is TRBV7-8, with D hard to call. The ends were cut back, 5 bases at V and 3 bases at J, with 18 bases in the middle. This CDR3 is 16 amino acids long. Germline V gene sequence: CDR1 SGHVS, CDR2 FQNEAQ. For the CDR3, the DNA is TGTGCCAGCAGCCGCCTCGCCCCAATTCCGACAGATACGCAGTATTTT. Protein sequence: CASSRLAPIPTDTQYF.

In its sample, this clone was seen once. The chain couples TRBV6-5 to TRBJ1-3, with TRBD1 matching 9 bases. V trimming: 6 bases; J trimming: 3 bases; junction bases outside the gene matches: 6. The CDR3 has 15 amino acids. CDR1 and CDR2 (germline): MNHEY, SVGAGI. The CDR3 protein is CASRYRGLSGNTIYF. CDR3 nucleotides: TGTGCCAGCAGGTACAGGGGGCTGAGTGGAAACACCATATATTTT.

The chain has TRBV7-9 and TRBJ2-7, with TRBD1 identical over 7 bases. The germline V gene has CDR1 SEHNR and CDR2 FQNEAQ (reference sequence). V shed 3 bases and J 2 bases; nucleotides not matched to a gene: 4. CDR3 length: 14 residues. The CDR3 DNA is TGTGCCAGCAGCTTCCGGGACAGAGCCTACGAGCAGTACTTC. Its translation: CASSFRDRAYEQYF.

The CDR3: CASSLAIQGVTGNTIYF. The CDR3 nucleotides are TGTGCCAGCAGTTTGGCCATTCAGGGGGTAACTGGAAACACCATATATTTT. The genes are TRBV27 and TRBJ1-3, with TRBD1 matching over 7 bases. Germline assignment: CDR1 MNHEY and CDR2 SMNVEV (reference sequence). V gave up 3 bases and J gave up 2 bases; unmatched junction bases: 10. This CDR3 spans 17 amino acids.

This clone was detected only once. The chain is built from TRBV5-4 and TRBJ1-1; 9 bases fit TRBD1. V dropped 5 bases and J dropped 2; count of bases not matched to a gene: 10. Germline lookup yields CDR1 SGHNT and CDR2 YYREEE (reference sequence). CDR3 length: 16 amino acids. The CDR3 sequence is CASRKGQGTTNTEAFF. The CDR3 nucleotides read TGTGCCAGCAGAAAGGGACAGGGAACAACTAACACTGAAGCTTTCTTT.

The J gene is TRBJ2-6, the V gene TRBV5-4; a possible D gene is TRBD2 (6 bases). The V gene's germline CDR1 is SGHNT and CDR2 YYREEE (reference sequence). This CDR3 spans 17 amino acids. The V and J ends lost 0 bases and 0 bases respectively, with 10 bases between them. The CDR3 DNA reads as TGTGCCAGCAGCTTGGTAGGAGGGAGCTCTGGGGCCAACGTCCTGACTTTC. Its protein is CASSLVGGSSGANVLTF. The full variable domain, with the rest looked up from reference TRBV5-4 and TRBJ2-6, is ETGVTQSPTHLIKTRGQQVTLRCSSQSGHNTVSWYQQALGQGPQFIFQYYREEENGRGNFPPRFSGLQFPNYSSELNVNALELDDSALYLCASSLVGGSSGANVLTFGAGSRLTVL.

A few counts support this clone. The rearrangement joins TRBV11-1 to TRBJ1-1; D unclear. The CDR3 covers 15 residues. Germline CDR1 and CDR2: SGHAT and FQDESV (reference sequence). V was shortened by 5 bases and J by 4 bases, with 17 bases between the two germline ends. CDR3 coding DNA: TGTGCCAGCAGCCCATCGGTTGGGGATGGCACTGAAGCTTTCTTT. Translation: CASSPSVGDGTEAFF. Based on the CDR3 plus reference TRBV11-1 and TRBJ1-1, the full variable domain is EAEVAQSPRYKITEKSQAVAFWCDPISGHATLYWYRQILGQGPELLVQFQDESVVDDSQLPKDRFSAERLKGVDSTLKIQPAELGDSAMYLCASSPSVGDGTEAFFGQGTRLTVV.

To note about this clone: The junction and the germline gene differ at one end; a read error may be behind it. The same CDR3 arises from other DNA sequences in this sample as well. The chain joins TRBV19 to TRBJ1-1; 8 bases fit TRBD1. CDR1 and CDR2 (germline): LNHDA, SQIVND (reference sequence). The CDR3 loop spans 13 amino acids. The DNA of the CDR3 is TGCGCCAGTAAAGGCAGGGGGCGAACTGAAGCTTTCTTT. Translated: CASKGRGRTEAFF.

This rearrangement joins TRBV2 to TRBJ1-1, with a possible D match to TRBD1 (5 bases). V dropped 4 bases and J dropped 5 bases, with 11 bases sitting between them. CDR3 length equals 13 residues. From germline, CDR1 is SNHLY and CDR2 FYNNEI. The CDR3 sequence is CASSGIGATEAFF. DNA of the CDR3: TGTGCCAGCAGTGGTATAGGGGCGACTGAAGCTTTCTTT.

V is TRBV9 and J is TRBJ2-1; the D gene is possibly TRBD1 (5 bases). The ends were cut back, 1 base at V and 4 bases at J, with 6 bases in the middle. The germline V gene has CDR1 SGDLS and CDR2 YYNGEE. The CDR3 runs 13 residues. The CDR3 here is CASSVKGYNEQFF. CDR3 nucleotide sequence: TGTGCCAGCAGCGTAAAGGGGTACAATGAGCAGTTCTTC.

This chain joins TRBV23-1 and TRBJ2-7; TRBD2 is a possible D gene (5 bases). TRBV23-1 carries the ORF label, with uncertain function. The germline V and J ends were trimmed by 4 bases and 2 bases, with 18 bases remaining between them. This CDR3 is built from 16 residues. Written as DNA, the CDR3 is TGCGCCAGCAGTCTAAGGAGGTCGCTCTGGGCCTACGAGCAGTACTTC. Its translation is CASSLRRSLWAYEQYF.

The chain joins TRBV5-1 to TRBJ2-7; the match to TRBD2 covers 7 bases. Looked up from germline, CDR1 is SGHRS and CDR2 is YFSETQ. The CDR3 extends over 15 amino acids. The trim removed 3 bases at V and 5 bases at J, leaving 11 bases unmatched. The CDR3 DNA reads as TGCGCCAGCAGCTGGCGGGGAGGGAAGGATGACGAGCAGTACTTC. It translates to CASSWRGGKDDEQYF.

The chain employs TRBV7-2 and TRBJ1-4; tentatively, D is TRBD1 (5 bases). This CDR3 is built from 15 residues. Germline values: CDR1 SGHTA, CDR2 FQGNSA. V lost 3 bases to trimming and J lost 8 bases, with 16 bases between them. The CDR3 DNA reads TGTGCCAGCAGCTTGCTGGGGAGGGGAGGAGAAAAACTGTTTTTT. Translated: CASSLLGRGGEKLFF.

CDR3 region: CASSFERAVNTEAFF. In nucleotides, the CDR3 is TGTGCCAGCAGCTTCGAAAGGGCTGTGAACACTGAAGCTTTCTTT. The rearrangement uses TRBV5-5 and TRBJ1-1; no clear D gene. The CDR3 sequence is 15 residues long. The germline CDR1 and CDR2 sequences are SGHKS and YYEKEE (reference sequence). V lost 2 bases to trimming and J lost 0 bases, with 11 bases between them.

The rearrangement joins TRBV28 to TRBJ2-5; TRBD1 or TRBD2 may be the D gene (6 bases each). This CDR3 is 15 amino acids long. Germline V lookup: CDR1 MDHEN, CDR2 SYDVKM. The germline V and J ends were trimmed by 2 bases and 1 base, with 11 bases remaining between them. The CDR3 loop is CASSLGPGAQETQYF. In DNA, the CDR3 is TGTGCCAGCAGTTTAGGACCGGGGGCCCAAGAGACCCAGTACTTC.

The rearrangement links TRBV7-2 to TRBJ1-1; D possibly corresponds to TRBD1 (6 bases). Trimming removed 5 bases from V and 3 bases from J, with 13 bases in between. Germline CDR1 and CDR2: SGHTA and FQGNSA. The CDR3 length is 14 residues. The CDR3 DNA sequence: TGTGCCAGCAGCACCGCGGGGGGCGACACTGAAGCTTTCTTT. Protein: CASSTAGGDTEAFF. Full variable domain (outside the CDR3, taken from reference TRBV7-2 and TRBJ1-1): GAGVSQSPSNKVTEKGKDVELRCDPISGHTALYWYRQSLGQGLEFLIYFQGNSAPDKSGLPSDRFSAERTGGSVSTLTIQRTQQEDSAVYLCASSTAGGDTEAFFGQGTRLTVV.

This chain links TRBV7-2 with TRBJ1-6; D is possibly TRBD1 (6 bases). CDR3 length: 13 residues. Germline V CDR1 and CDR2: SGHTA, FQGNSA. With 3 bases removed from V and 10 bases from J, the gap between germline ends came to 10 bases. Here the CDR3 reads CASSLTGRSPLHF. The CDR3 nucleotides are TGTGCCAGCAGCTTGACAGGCCGATCACCCCTCCACTTT.

This clone was found once. The chain carries TRBV29-1 and TRBJ2-2, with TRBD2 as a possible D gene (5 bases). V lost 7 bases, J lost 6 bases, and 9 bases lay in between. The CDR3 consists of 11 residues. Germline V gene sequence: CDR1 SQVTM, CDR2 ANQGSEA. The CDR3 region has the DNA TGCAGCGGAGGGATGGCCGGGGAGCTGTTTTTT. Translated: CSGGMAGELFF.

The rearrangement links TRBV5-1 to TRBJ2-5, with 8 bases lining up with TRBD2. Germline loops: CDR1 SGHRS, CDR2 YFSETQ. Trimming at V came to 7 bases and at J to 1 base, leaving 9 bases not matched to a gene. The CDR3 spans 15 residues. The CDR3 DNA follows: TGCGCCAGCGTTCGGGGGGGACAATTCCAAGAGACCCAGTACTTC. Translated: CASVRGGQFQETQYF.

The chain recombines TRBV6-5 with TRBJ1-2; D call uncertain. The CDR3 loop spans 14 amino acids. Germline CDR1 MNHEY, CDR2 SVGAGI. The V and J ends lost 2 bases and 7 bases respectively, with 14 bases between them. The DNA for the CDR3 is TGTGCCAGCAGTTACGGTGGAGGGCGTGGTGGCTACACCTTC. Its protein product is CASSYGGGRGGYTF.

The chain carries TRBV7-8 and TRBJ1-1; TRBD1 agrees at 7 bases. Germline CDR1 is SGHVS and CDR2 is FQNEAQ. J gave up 1 base and V 3 bases, and 5 bases lay outside the gene matches. This CDR3 has 15 residues. For the CDR3, the DNA is TGTGCCAGCAGCTTGGCCGGGACAGCGAACACTGAAGCTTTCTTT. It codes for CASSLAGTANTEAFF. The full variable domain, its missing parts supplied by reference TRBV7-8 and TRBJ1-1, is GAGVSQSPRYKVAKRGQDVALRCDPISGHVSLFWYQQALGQGPEFLTYFQNEAQLDKSGLPSDRFFAERPEGSVSTLKIQRTQQEDSAVYLCASSLAGTANTEAFFGQGTRLTVV.

V and J are TRBV6-4 and TRBJ2-2, with TRBD2 matching over 10 bases. Germline-derived CDR1 and CDR2 are MRHNA and SNTAGT. The V segment lost 5 bases and the J segment 3 bases; nucleotides outside the gene matches: 6. The CDR3 has 16 amino acids. For the CDR3, the DNA is TGTGCCAGCAGTCCTCTAGCGGGGGCCGACACCGGGGAGCTGTTTTTT. Protein product: CASSPLAGADTGELFF.

The chain employs TRBV18 and TRBJ1-4, with D perhaps TRBD1 (5 bases). There are 15 residues in the CDR3. Trimming left V 3 bases short and J 8 bases short, with 16 bases between. Germline CDR1 reads KGHSH; CDR2 reads LQKENI. The CDR3 sequence is CASSPRPGQQEKLFF. The CDR3 region has the DNA TGTGCCAGCTCACCTCGCCCAGGGCAGCAAGAAAAACTGTTTTTT.

The rearrangement joins TRBV27 to TRBJ1-6; D is uncertain. CDR1 is MNHEY, CDR2 SMNVEV, per germline (reference sequence). V lost 2 bases to trimming and J lost 10 bases, with 12 bases between them. This CDR3 contains 14 residues. The CDR3 DNA reads as TGTGCCAGCAGTTTAGGGAGGATAGGGTCACCCCTCCACTTT. Amino acid sequence: CASSLGRIGSPLHF.

The chain is built from TRBV2 and TRBJ2-1; the match to TRBD1 covers 9 bases. This CDR3 has 13 amino acids. Germline V gene data show CDR1 as SNHLY and CDR2 as FYNNEI. The ends lost 6 bases at V and 11 bases at J; junction bases unmatched: 8. CDR3 coding DNA: TGTGCCAGCAGCCGACAGGGGGAGGCTAAGCAGTTCTTC. Its translation is CASSRQGEAKQFF.